This TCR beta chain was recovered during a study of CD8 T cells in Susac syndrome. Germline lookup yields CDR1 LGHDT and CDR2 YNNKEL (reference sequence). Trimming removed 7 bases at V and 10 bases at J, with 25 bases between. This CDR3 has 15 residues. Random hexamers were used to reverse transcribe roughly 0.45 to 1 ug of RNA. Amplification of TCR beta CDR3 spanned 54 Vbeta and 13 Jbeta via immunoSEQ multiplex PCR. TCRdb analysed the immunoSEQ multiplex PCR reads with MiXCR anew, one entry per CDR3 protein. This table has some 150,000 distinct CDR3 sequences, roughly 95% appearing once. Included as multiple sclerosis controls were treatment-naive patients who had stable or active relapsing-remitting disease. Both CD4+ and CD8+ T cells were negatively isolated, and TEMRA cells underwent FACS enrichment.

The sequence was collected from a human donor with multiple sclerosis. The chain links TRBV3-1 to TRBJ1-1, with D hard to call. Sequencing was performed on CD8+ T cells from PBMCs. This chain's CDR3 is CASMSRGRPNPLAFF. The CDR3 DNA follows: TGTGCCAGCATGTCTCGAGGGAGGCCGAATCCGTTAGCTTTCTTT. The entire variable domain, with the rest obtained from reference TRBV3-1 and TRBJ1-1, is as follows: DTAVSQTPKYLVTQMGNDKSIKCEQNLGHDTMYWYKQDSKKFLKIMFSYNNKELIINETVPNRFSPKSPDKAHLNLHINSLELGDSAVYFCASMSRGRPNPLAFFGQGTRLTVV.